This record looks at one TCR beta chain sequence and its context. Unique molecular identifiers were incorporated when the TCRbeta library was constructed. TCRdb re-derived calls from the PCR reads in MiXCR, one entry per CDR3 protein. The sample consists of approximately 640,000 distinct CDR3 sequences, 16% of them appearing once. The data were taken from a study of T-cell reconstitution after alpha-beta-depleted transplantation in children. V lost 3 bases, J lost 5 bases, and 7 bases stayed unmatched. The germline V gene has CDR1 KGHSH and CDR2 LQKENI. The CDR3 consists of 16 residues. This chain joins TRBV18 and TRBJ2-5, with 12 bases fitting TRBD1. The sample here was PBMCs from the stem cell graft donor, taken from the stem cell graft. The receptor was isolated from a human donor who donated a stem cell graft to a child with acute myeloid leukemia. The CDR3 nucleotides are TGTGCCAGCTCACCCCCGGGGACAGGGGGCGTTGAGACCCAGTACTTC. This encodes CASSPPGTGGVETQYF.